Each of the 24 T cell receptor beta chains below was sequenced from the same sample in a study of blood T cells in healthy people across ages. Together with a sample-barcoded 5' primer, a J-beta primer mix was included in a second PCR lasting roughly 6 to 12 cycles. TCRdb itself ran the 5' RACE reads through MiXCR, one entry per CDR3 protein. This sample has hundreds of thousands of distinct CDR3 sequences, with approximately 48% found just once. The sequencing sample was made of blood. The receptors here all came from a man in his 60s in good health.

The CDR3 bases are TGTGCCAGCAGCGGACAGGGGGTTCCTAGCGATGAGCAGTTCTTC. Protein product: CASSGQGVPSDEQFF. This chain connects TRBV9 to TRBJ2-1; 9 bases match TRBD1. The length of the CDR3 is 15 residues. J gave up 8 bases and V 3 bases, and 9 bases lay outside the gene matches. The germline V gene has CDR1 SGDLS and CDR2 YYNGEE.

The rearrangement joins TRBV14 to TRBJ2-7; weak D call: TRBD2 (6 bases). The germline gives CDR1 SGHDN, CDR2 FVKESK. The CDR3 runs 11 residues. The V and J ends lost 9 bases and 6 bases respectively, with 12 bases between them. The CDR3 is CASGVGGEQYF. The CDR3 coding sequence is TGTGCCAGTGGGGTCGGGGGCGAGCAGTACTTC.

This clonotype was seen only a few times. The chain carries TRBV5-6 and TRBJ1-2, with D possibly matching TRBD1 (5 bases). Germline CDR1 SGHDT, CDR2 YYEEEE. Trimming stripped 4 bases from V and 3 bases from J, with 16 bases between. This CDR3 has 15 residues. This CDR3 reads CASSPWGGKHYGYTF. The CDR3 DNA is TGTGCCAGCAGCCCATGGGGGGGTAAGCACTATGGCTACACCTTC.

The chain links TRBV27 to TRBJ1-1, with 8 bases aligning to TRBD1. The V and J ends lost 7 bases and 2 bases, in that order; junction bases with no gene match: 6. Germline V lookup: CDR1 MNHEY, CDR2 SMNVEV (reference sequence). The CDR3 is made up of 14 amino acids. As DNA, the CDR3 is TGTGCCAGCAATCGACAGGGGCTAAACACTGAAGCTTTCTTT. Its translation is CASNRQGLNTEAFF.

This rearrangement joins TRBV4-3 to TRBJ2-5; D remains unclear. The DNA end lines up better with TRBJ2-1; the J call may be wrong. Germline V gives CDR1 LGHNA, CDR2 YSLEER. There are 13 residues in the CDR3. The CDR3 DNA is TGCGCCAGCAGCCAAGAGGGATTCCGCCCCCAGTTCTTC. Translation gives CASSQEGFRPQFF.

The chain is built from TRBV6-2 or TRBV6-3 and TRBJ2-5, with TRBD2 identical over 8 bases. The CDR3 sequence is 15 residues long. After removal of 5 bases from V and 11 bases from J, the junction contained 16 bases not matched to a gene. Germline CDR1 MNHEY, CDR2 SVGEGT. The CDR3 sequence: CASSLLAGAVNEQYF. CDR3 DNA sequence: TGTGCCAGCAGTCTGCTAGCGGGTGCGGTCAATGAGCAGTACTTC.

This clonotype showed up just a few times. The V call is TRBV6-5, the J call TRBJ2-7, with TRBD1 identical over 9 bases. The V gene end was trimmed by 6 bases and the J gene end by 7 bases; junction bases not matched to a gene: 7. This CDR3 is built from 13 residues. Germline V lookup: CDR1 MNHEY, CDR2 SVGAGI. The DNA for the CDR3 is TGTGCCAGCAGCCGGGACAGGGTTAGTGAGCAGTACTTC. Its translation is CASSRDRVSEQYF.

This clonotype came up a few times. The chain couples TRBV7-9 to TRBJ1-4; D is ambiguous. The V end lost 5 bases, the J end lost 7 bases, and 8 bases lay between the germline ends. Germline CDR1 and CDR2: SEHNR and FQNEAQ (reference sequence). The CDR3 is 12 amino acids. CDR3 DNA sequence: TGTGCCAGCAGCCTAAAGACTGAAAAACTGTTTTTT. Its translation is CASSLKTEKLFF. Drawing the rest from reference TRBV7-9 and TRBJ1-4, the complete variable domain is DTGVSQNPRHKITKRGQNVTFRCDPISEHNRLYWYRQTLGQGPEFLTYFQNEAQLEKSRLLSDRFSAERPKGSFSTLEIQRTEQGDSAMYLCASSLKTEKLFFGSGTQLSVL.

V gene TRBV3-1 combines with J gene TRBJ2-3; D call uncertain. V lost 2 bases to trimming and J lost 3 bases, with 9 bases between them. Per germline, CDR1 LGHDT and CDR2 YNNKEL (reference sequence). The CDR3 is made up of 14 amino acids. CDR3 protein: CASSQNGRTDTQYF. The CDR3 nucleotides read TGTGCCAGCAGCCAAAACGGGCGGACAGATACGCAGTATTTT.

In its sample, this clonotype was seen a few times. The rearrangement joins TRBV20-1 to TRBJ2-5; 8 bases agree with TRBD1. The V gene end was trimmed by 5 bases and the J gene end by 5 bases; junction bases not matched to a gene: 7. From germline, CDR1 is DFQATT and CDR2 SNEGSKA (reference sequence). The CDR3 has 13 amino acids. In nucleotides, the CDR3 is TGCAGTGCTCCGGACAGGGTTCGCGAGACCCAGTACTTC. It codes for CSAPDRVRETQYF.

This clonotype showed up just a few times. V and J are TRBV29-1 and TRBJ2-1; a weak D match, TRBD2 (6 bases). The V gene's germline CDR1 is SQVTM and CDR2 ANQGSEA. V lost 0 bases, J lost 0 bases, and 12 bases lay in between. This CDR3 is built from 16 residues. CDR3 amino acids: CSVEDHAGSSYNEQFF. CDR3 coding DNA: TGCAGCGTTGAAGATCACGCCGGGAGCTCCTACAATGAGCAGTTCTTC.

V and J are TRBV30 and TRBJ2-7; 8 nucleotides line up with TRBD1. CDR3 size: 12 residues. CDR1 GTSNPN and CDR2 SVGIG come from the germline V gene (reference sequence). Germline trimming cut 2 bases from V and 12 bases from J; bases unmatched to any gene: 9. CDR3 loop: CAWSIPPGQVYF. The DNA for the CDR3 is TGTGCCTGGAGTATCCCTCCGGGACAGGTGTACTTC.

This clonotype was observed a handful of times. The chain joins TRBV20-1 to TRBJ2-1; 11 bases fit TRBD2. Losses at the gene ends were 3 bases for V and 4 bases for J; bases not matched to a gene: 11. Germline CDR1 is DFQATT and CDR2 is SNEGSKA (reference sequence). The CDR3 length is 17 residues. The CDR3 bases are TGCAGTGCTAGGCCGACTAGCGGGGCTTCCCTATACAATGAGCAGTTCTTC. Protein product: CSARPTSGASLYNEQFF.

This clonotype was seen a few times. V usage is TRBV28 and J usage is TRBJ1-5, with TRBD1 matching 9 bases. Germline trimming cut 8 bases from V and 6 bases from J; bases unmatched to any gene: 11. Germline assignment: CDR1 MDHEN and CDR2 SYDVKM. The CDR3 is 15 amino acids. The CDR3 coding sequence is TGTGCCAGCGGACGAATGGGACAGGGCCGTCAGCCCCAGCATTTT. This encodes CASGRMGQGRQPQHF.

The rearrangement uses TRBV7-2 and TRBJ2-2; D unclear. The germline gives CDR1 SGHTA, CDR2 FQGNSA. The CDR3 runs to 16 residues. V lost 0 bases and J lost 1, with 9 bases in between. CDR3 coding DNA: TGTGCCAGCAGCTTAGCCCGGAGCGTGAACACCGGGGAGCTGTTTTTT. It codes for CASSLARSVNTGELFF.

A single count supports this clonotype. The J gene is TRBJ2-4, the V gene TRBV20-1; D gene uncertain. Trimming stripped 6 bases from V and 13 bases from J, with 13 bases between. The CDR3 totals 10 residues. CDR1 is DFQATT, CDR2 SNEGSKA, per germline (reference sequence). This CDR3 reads CSASSGTQYF. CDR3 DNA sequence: TGCAGTGCCAGCAGTGGAACCCAGTACTTC.

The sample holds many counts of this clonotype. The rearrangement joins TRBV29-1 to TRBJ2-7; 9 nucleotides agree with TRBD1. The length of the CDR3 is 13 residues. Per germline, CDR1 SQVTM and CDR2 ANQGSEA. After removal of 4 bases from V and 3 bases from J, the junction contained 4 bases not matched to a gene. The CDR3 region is CSVGTGEIYEQYF. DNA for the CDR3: TGCAGCGTTGGGACAGGGGAGATCTACGAGCAGTACTTC.

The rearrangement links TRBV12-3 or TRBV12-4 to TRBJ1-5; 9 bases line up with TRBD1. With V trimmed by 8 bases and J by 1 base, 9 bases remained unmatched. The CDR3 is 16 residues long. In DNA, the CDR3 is TGTGCCAGCCAGGGACAGGGAGGTTGGAGCAATCAGCCCCAGCATTTT. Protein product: CASQGQGGWSNQPQHF.

For the CDR3, the DNA is TGCAGTGCAGCACAGGGGGCAGAGACCCAGTACTTC. This gives the protein CSAAQGAETQYF. The gene calls are TRBV20-1 and TRBJ2-5; 9 nucleotides agree with TRBD1. The CDR3 length is 12 residues. V lost 6 bases to trimming and J lost 4 bases; unmatched junction nucleotides: 3. The germline gives CDR1 DFQATT, CDR2 SNEGSKA (reference sequence).

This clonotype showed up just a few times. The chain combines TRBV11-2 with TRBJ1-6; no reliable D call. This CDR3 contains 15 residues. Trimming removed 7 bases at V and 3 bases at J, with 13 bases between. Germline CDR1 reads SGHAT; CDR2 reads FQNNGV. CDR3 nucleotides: TGTGCCAGCACCAAGGCGACCGGCTATAATTCACCCCTCCACTTT. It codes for CASTKATGYNSPLHF.

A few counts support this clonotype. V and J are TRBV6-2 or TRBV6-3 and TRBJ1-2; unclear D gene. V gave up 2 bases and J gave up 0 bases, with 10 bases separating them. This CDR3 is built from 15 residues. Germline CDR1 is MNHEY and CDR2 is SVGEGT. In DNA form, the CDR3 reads TGTGCCAGCAGTTACCCGGGCGTTTCTAACTATGGCTACACCTTC. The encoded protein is CASSYPGVSNYGYTF.

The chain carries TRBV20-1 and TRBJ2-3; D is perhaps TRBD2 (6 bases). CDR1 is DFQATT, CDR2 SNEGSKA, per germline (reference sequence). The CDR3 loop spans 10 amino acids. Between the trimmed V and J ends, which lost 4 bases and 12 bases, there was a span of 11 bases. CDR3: CSATRDFQYF. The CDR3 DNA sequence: TGCAGTGCTACCCGGGACTTTCAGTATTTT.

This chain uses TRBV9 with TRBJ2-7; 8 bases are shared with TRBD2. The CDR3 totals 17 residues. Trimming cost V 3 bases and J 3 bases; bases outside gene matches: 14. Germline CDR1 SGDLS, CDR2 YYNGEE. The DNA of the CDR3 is TGTGCCAGCAGCGAGCCCCTCTTAAGCGGGGGCATCTACGAGCAGTACTTC. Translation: CASSEPLLSGGIYEQYF.

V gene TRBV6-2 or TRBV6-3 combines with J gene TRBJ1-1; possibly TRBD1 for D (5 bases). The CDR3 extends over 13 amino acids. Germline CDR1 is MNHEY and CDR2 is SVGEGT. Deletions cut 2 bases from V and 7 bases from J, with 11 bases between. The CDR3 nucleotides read TGTGCCAGCAGTTACGGGGGGGGAGTTGAAGCTTTCTTT. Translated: CASSYGGGVEAFF.